This T cell receptor beta chain was retrieved from a study of OX40 agonist ivuxolimab in advanced cancers. The study's findings and limits: Not determined was the antigen specificity of the expanded peripheral T cells. Averaged across samples, CD8+ T cells carried more expanded clones than CD4+ did.

Libraries were prepared by immunoSEQ multiplex PCR; TCRdb keeps only in-frame clonotypes and omits some of them. This table holds over 150,000 clones, 90% to 95% found once. To note about this clone: Its antigen is undetermined.

Germline V gene sequence: CDR1 LNHDA, CDR2 SQIVND (reference sequence). With 8 bases clipped from V and 2 bases from J, the junction kept 4 bases outside the gene matches. CDR3 size: 14 residues. Material: CD4+ or CD8+ T cells sorted from blood, obtained in a trial of the OX40 agonist ivuxolimab. This receptor was identified in an adult with an advanced solid tumor such as melanoma, head and neck, liver or kidney cancer. The V gene is TRBV19, the J gene TRBJ2-1; TRBD1 agrees at 9 bases. The DNA of the CDR3 is TGTGCCAGTCGGACAGGGGAAGCCTACAATGAGCAGTTCTTC. This sequence encodes CASRTGEAYNEQFF.